This T cell receptor (beta chain) was identified during a study of blood T cell repertoires in COVID-19 (dated by TCRdb to 2019 to 2021). Turning to the overall study: The collaborator samples originated in the United States, Italy and Spain and spanned the acute and convalescent phases of COVID-19. The material from the prospective study consisted of cDNA or gDNA derived from T cells, B-cell-depleted T cells, or PBMCs. Deeply sampled blood TCRbeta repertoires from subjects exposed to, actively infected with, or recovered from COVID-19 were included in the dataset. The repertoires were released in a freely available public database meant as a resource for research on the immune response to SARS-CoV-2. The samples were drawn from the first 160 participants of the ongoing ImmuneRACE study and from over a thousand subjects provided by 6 global collaborators. Sample metadata almost always included a de-identified subject ID, COVID-19 status, age in years and sex. HLA class I and class II types, where available, came from metadata supplied by the sample provider rather than from assay-based typing. Paper-wide results and their limitations: The quantity of clinical and demographic metadata differed by source and by participant and was supplied without curation.

As to this clone: Its cognate antigen has yet to be identified. Base qualities are missing; no much larger clone stands one base away.

From cysteine to phenylalanine, the CDR3 is 17 amino acids long. Just the 51-base CDR3 DNA is kept, in frame starting at base 1. Per the germline V gene, SGDLS is the CDR1 and YYNGEE is the CDR2. V is trimmed back by 0 bases and J by 4 bases, and the junction contains 7 bases that no gene match accounts for. The immunoSEQ Assay, a bias-controlled multiplex PCR, was used to amplify TCRbeta CDR3 regions from genomic DNA. Per the source publication's procedure: The number of nucleated cells in each sample was estimated from the amplification of reference gene primers within the assay. Sequence reads were collapsed and filtered to measure the absolute abundance of every unique TCRbeta CDR3 rearrangement. For each sample, productive Simpson clonality was calculated as the square root of Simpson's diversity index across productive rearrangements. TCRdb's version of the immuneACCESS table is confined to in-frame rearrangements and falls short of the full clone set. An unresolved V gene accounts for under half of the shortfall where checked; the remainder is of unknown origin. V and J calls and clone size are as listed in that table; D and trimming were resolved from the DNA. The sample includes 80,000 or so clones, with 80% to 90% observed a single time. Jointly, the top ten make up roughly a sixth of the sample.

The collaborating institutions used their own protocols to collect whole blood in K2EDTA tubes. Collaborator samples were shipped for TCRbeta analysis as frozen whole blood, isolated PBMCs, or DNA extracted from either sample type. Sequencing was performed on peripheral blood. Recombination joined TRBV9 with TRBJ2-3, and 11 junction bases match TRBD2. The receptor was isolated from a woman at least 80 years old with acute or convalescent COVID-19. The nucleotide sequence is given as TGTGCCAGCAGCGTAGAGGGTAGCGGGGGGGCGGCAGATACGCAGTATTTT. It translates to CASSVEGSGGAADTQYF.